These 21 T cell receptor beta chains share one sample of origin, sequenced in a study of blood T cell repertoires in COVID-19. Method: immunoSEQ multiplex PCR; TCRdb's copy keeps in-frame clones and lacks some. The repertoire holds about 230,000 clones, with 80% to 90% as singletons. Sequencing was carried out using peripheral blood. The receptor source for this set is a man aged 50-60 years with COVID-19, enrolled during active disease.

The chain joins TRBV19 to TRBJ2-5, with TRBD2 matching over 13 bases. The CDR3 consists of 15 residues. Germline values: CDR1 LNHDA, CDR2 SQIVND (reference sequence). V gave up 6 bases and J gave up 2 bases; unmatched junction bases: 3. For the CDR3, the DNA is TGTGCCAGTAGAACACTAGCGGGGGGGCAAGAGACCCAGTACTTC. Protein sequence: CASRTLAGGQETQYF.

The chain joins TRBV19 to TRBJ1-5, with 7 bases fitting TRBD1. This CDR3 spans 17 amino acids. With 2 bases clipped from V and 0 bases from J, the junction kept 7 bases outside the gene matches. Germline V gene data show CDR1 as LNHDA and CDR2 as SQIVND (reference sequence). CDR3 sequence: CASSILFGTVSNQPQHF. The CDR3 DNA is TGTGCCAGTAGTATATTATTTGGGACAGTTAGCAATCAGCCCCAGCATTTT.

A note on this clone: At one end, the junction sequence differs from germline, possibly due to a read error. The V and J genes are TRBV3-1 (or the pseudogene TRBV3-2) and TRBJ2-5, with 11 bases lining up with TRBD2. The CDR3 contains 13 residues. CDR1 LGHDT and CDR2 YNNKEL come from the germline V gene (reference sequence). CDR3 loop: CASSQPSSGGPNF. CDR3 DNA sequence: TGTGCCAGCAGCCAACCTTCTAGCGGGGGGCCCAACTTC.

Here the CDR3 DNA reads TGCAGCGGCTCACAGGGAAGTGGTTTCACTGAAGCTTTCTTT. Its protein product is CSGSQGSGFTEAFF. This chain connects TRBV29-1 to TRBJ1-1; a possible D gene is TRBD1 (6 bases). CDR1 is SQVTM and CDR2 is ANQGSEA in the germline V gene. The CDR3 is 14 amino acids. Trimming left V 7 bases short and J 4 bases short, with 19 bases between.

This rearrangement joins TRBV29-1 to TRBJ2-7; D uncertain. This CDR3 has 12 amino acids. From germline, CDR1 is SQVTM and CDR2 ANQGSEA. V lost 0 bases to trimming and J lost 3 bases, with 6 bases between them. The chain's CDR3 is CSVEDPGYEQYF. Written as DNA, the CDR3 is TGCAGCGTTGAAGATCCGGGCTACGAGCAGTACTTC.

The chain joins TRBV7-2 to TRBJ1-2; 10 nucleotides line up with TRBD1. Losses at the gene ends were 5 bases for V and 6 bases for J; bases not matched to a gene: 3. Germline V CDR1 and CDR2: SGHTA, FQGNSA. The CDR3 covers 13 residues. The CDR3: CASSEDRGDGYTF. CDR3 nucleotide sequence: TGTGCCAGCAGCGAGGACAGGGGGGATGGCTACACCTTC.

This clone was counted a single time. The chain uses TRBV2 and TRBJ2-3, with D unclear. Germline CDR1 SNHLY, CDR2 FYNNEI. The CDR3 consists of 19 residues. Trimming removed 6 bases at V and 2 bases at J, with 27 bases between. The CDR3: CASSPNPGGTGTYTDTQYF. The DNA of the CDR3 is TGTGCCAGCAGCCCGAACCCGGGTGGTACCGGCACTTACACAGATACGCAGTATTTT. Based on the CDR3 plus reference TRBV2 and TRBJ2-3, the full variable domain is EPEVTQTPSHQVTQMGQEVILRCVPISNHLYFYWYRQILGQKVEFLVSFYNNEISEKSEIFDDQFSVERPDGSNFTLKIRSTKLEDSAMYFCASSPNPGGTGTYTDTQYFGPGTRLTVL.

J is TRBJ1-1 and V is TRBV2; 7 positions agree with TRBD1. CDR1 and CDR2 from the germline V gene are SNHLY and FYNNEI. After removal of 4 bases from V and 5 bases from J, the junction contained 4 bases not matched to a gene. There are 13 residues in the CDR3. In nucleotides, the CDR3 is TGTGCCAGCAGTGGACAGGGAAGAACTGAAGCTTTCTTT. This encodes CASSGQGRTEAFF.

V usage is TRBV27 and J usage is TRBJ2-1, with 11 positions matching TRBD2. Germline assignment: CDR1 MNHEY and CDR2 SMNVEV (reference sequence). The CDR3 contains 17 residues. V shed 5 bases, J shed 1 base, and the junction held 7 bases outside the gene matches. The CDR3 DNA follows: TGTGCCAGCAGTGGGATAGCGGGAGGGCCTTCCTACAATGAGCAGTTCTTC. Its translation: CASSGIAGGPSYNEQFF.

The chain links TRBV15 to TRBJ2-2; D is uncertain. Trimming pared 0 bases from V and 2 bases from J, leaving 16 bases between. CDR1 is LNHNV and CDR2 is YYDKDF in the germline V gene (reference sequence). The CDR3 contains 18 residues. CDR3: CATSRESLLVTNTGELFF. As DNA, the CDR3 is TGTGCCACCAGCAGAGAAAGTCTTCTAGTTACCAACACCGGGGAGCTGTTTTTT.

The chain carries TRBV4-2 and TRBJ1-6; 8 nucleotides align to TRBD1. Trimming cost V 4 bases and J 7 bases; bases outside gene matches: 6. Looked up from germline, CDR1 is LGHNA and CDR2 is YNFKEQ. The CDR3 is made up of 15 amino acids. The CDR3 nucleotides read TGTGCCAGCAGCCTACCGGACAGGGTGAATTCACCCCTCCACTTT. It encodes CASSLPDRVNSPLHF.

V usage is TRBV25-1 and J usage is TRBJ2-7; 11 positions agree with TRBD1. V trimming: 1 base; J trimming: 0 bases; junction bases outside the gene matches: 2. Looked up from germline, CDR1 is MGHDK and CDR2 is SYGVNS. This CDR3 is built from 16 residues. Here the CDR3 DNA reads TGTGCCAGCAGTGAATCCGGGACAGGGGGCTCCTACGAGCAGTACTTC. Translated, it gives CASSESGTGGSYEQYF.

The chain links TRBV2 to TRBJ2-7; 11 bases map to TRBD1. V shed 3 bases and J 1 base; nucleotides not matched to a gene: 5. CDR3 length: 16 residues. The germline gives CDR1 SNHLY, CDR2 FYNNEI. The CDR3: CASSDGGTGGSYEQYF. The CDR3 nucleotides read TGTGCCAGCAGTGATGGGGGGACAGGGGGATCCTACGAGCAGTACTTC.

The chain couples TRBV6-4 to TRBJ1-2; 7 bases are shared with TRBD1. This CDR3 is 13 amino acids long. J lost 7 bases, V lost 6 bases, and 8 bases had no gene match. CDR1 MRHNA and CDR2 SNTAGT come from the germline V gene. CDR3 nucleotide sequence: TGTGCCAGCAGCATCTCAGGGGGTGCTGGCTACACCTTC. This sequence encodes CASSISGGAGYTF.

V is TRBV3-1 (or the pseudogene TRBV3-2) and J is TRBJ2-3; 9 bases are a match to TRBD2. The junction had 7 bases not matched to a gene; V was cut back by 0 bases and J by 3 bases. CDR3 length: 17 residues. In germline, CDR1 is LGHDT, CDR2 YNNKEL (reference sequence). The CDR3 DNA sequence: TGTGCCAGCAGCCAAGATCGGGCTAGCGGGGTGACAGATACGCAGTATTTT. Residues: CASSQDRASGVTDTQYF.

V gene TRBV6-5 combines with J gene TRBJ2-1, with 10 nucleotides matching TRBD2. The CDR3 runs to 15 residues. With V trimmed by 0 bases and J by 7 bases, 3 bases remained unmatched. Germline V gene lookup returns CDR1 MNHEY and CDR2 SVGAGI. The CDR3 loop reads CASSYSAGGPNEQFF. CDR3 in DNA: TGTGCCAGCAGTTACTCAGCGGGGGGGCCTAATGAGCAGTTCTTC.

V gene TRBV6-5 combines with J gene TRBJ2-3, with TRBD2 identical over 11 bases. This CDR3 contains 16 residues. The ends lost 2 bases at V and 6 bases at J; junction bases unmatched: 7. Germline-derived CDR1 and CDR2 are MNHEY and SVGAGI. CDR3 nucleotides: TGTGCCAGCAGTTACCGGGGACTAGCGGAACCGGATACGCAGTATTTT. Translating gives CASSYRGLAEPDTQYF.

The chain employs TRBV5-5 and TRBJ1-5; 9 nucleotides match TRBD1. Germline loops: CDR1 SGHKS, CDR2 YYEKEE (reference sequence). This CDR3 is 17 amino acids long. J was trimmed by 5 bases and V by 4 bases; bases with no gene match: 13. Here the CDR3 reads CASSLVYRQGVHQPQHF. CDR3 DNA sequence: TGTGCCAGCAGCCTCGTATACAGACAGGGGGTGCATCAGCCCCAGCATTTT.

The rearrangement uses TRBV5-1 and TRBJ2-5; no reliable D call. Trimming took 0 bases from V and 0 from J, leaving 6 bases between them. This CDR3 has 14 amino acids. Germline V CDR1 and CDR2: SGHRS, YFSETQ. CDR3 DNA sequence: TGCGCCAGCAGCTTGGGAAGAGACCAAGAGACCCAGTACTTC. It encodes CASSLGRDQETQYF.

DNA for the CDR3: TGTGCCAGCGGTCCTAGCGGATCGAACACCGGGGAGCTGTTTTTT. This sequence encodes CASGPSGSNTGELFF. The chain carries TRBV9 and TRBJ2-2; 7 bases map to TRBD2. The J segment lost 0 bases and the V segment lost 7 bases, leaving 6 bases of the junction unmatched. This CDR3 spans 15 amino acids. Germline loops: CDR1 SGDLS, CDR2 YYNGEE.

The chain is built from TRBV11-2 and TRBJ2-4; D unresolved. This CDR3 spans 16 amino acids. The germline CDR1 and CDR2 sequences are SGHAT and FQNNGV. V was shortened by 4 bases and J by 1 base, with 14 bases between the two germline ends. The CDR3 is CASSSRISKAKNIQYF. CDR3 nucleotides: TGTGCCAGCAGCTCCAGGATTTCTAAGGCCAAAAACATTCAGTACTTC. The whole variable domain, filled in from reference TRBV11-2 and TRBJ2-4, reads EAGVAQSPRYKIIEKRQSVAFWCNPISGHATLYWYQQILGQGPKLLIQFQNNGVVDDSQLPKDRFSAERLKGVDSTLKIQPAKLEDSAVYLCASSSRISKAKNIQYFGAGTRLSVL.